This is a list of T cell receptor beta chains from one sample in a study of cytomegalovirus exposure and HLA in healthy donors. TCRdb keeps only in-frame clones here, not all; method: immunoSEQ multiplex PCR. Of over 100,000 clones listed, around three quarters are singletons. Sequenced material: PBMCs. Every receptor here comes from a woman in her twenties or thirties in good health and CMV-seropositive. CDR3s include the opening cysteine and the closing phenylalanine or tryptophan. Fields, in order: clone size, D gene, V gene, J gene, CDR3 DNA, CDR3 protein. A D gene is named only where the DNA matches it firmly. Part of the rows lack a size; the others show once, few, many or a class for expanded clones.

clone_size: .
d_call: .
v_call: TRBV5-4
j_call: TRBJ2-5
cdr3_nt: TGTGCCAGCAGCTTTGCTGGGGGCCGGGAAGAGACCCAGTACTTC
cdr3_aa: CASSFAGGREETQYF

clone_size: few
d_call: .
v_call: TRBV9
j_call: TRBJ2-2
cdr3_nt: TGTGCCAGCAGCGTAGGCAGCGGGGAGCTGTTTTTT
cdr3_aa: CASSVGSGELFF

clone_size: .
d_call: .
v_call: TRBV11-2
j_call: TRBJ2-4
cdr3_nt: TGTGCCAGCGGAATCGGGGGACAGCCCCACTTC
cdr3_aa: CASGIGGQPHF

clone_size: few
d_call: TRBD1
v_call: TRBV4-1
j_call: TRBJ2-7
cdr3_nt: TGCGCCAGCAGCACAACAGGGGGCTCCTACGAGCAGTACTTC
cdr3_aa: CASSTTGGSYEQYF

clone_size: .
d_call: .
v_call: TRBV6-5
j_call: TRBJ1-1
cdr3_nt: TGTGCCAGCAGTTACGCCCGGGACACTGAAGCTTTCTTT
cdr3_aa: CASSYARDTEAFF

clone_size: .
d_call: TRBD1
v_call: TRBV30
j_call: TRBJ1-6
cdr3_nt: TGTGCCTGGAGTGTAAAGCGGACAGGGAGCTCCTATAATTCACCCCTCCACTTT
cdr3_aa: CAWSVKRTGSSYNSPLHF

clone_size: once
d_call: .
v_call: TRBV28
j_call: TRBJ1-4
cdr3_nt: TGTGCCACCCTACAGTGGGCTAATGAAAAACTGTTTTTT
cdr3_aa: CATLQWANEKLFF

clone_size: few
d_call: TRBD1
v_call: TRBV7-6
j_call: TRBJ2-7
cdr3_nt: TGTGCCAGCAGCTTAGACAGGGGGCCCTACGAGCAGTACTTC
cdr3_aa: CASSLDRGPYEQYF

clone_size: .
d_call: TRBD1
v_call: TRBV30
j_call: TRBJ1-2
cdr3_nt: TGTGCCTGGGAAGGACAGGGAGGCTATGGCTACACCTTC
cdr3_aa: CAWEGQGGYGYTF

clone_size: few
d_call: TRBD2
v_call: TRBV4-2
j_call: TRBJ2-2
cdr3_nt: TGTGCCAGCAGCCCGCGGCGGGGGGAAGGCGGGGAGCTGTTTTTT
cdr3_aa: CASSPRRGEGGELFF

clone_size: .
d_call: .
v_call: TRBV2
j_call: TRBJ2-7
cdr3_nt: TGTGCCAGCAGCCTCATACAGGGTACCTACGAGCAGTACTTC
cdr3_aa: CASSLIQGTYEQYF

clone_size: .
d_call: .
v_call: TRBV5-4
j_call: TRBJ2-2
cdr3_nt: TGTGCCAGCAGCCGGAGCGTTGCGAACACCGGGGAGCTGTTTTTT
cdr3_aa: CASSRSVANTGELFF

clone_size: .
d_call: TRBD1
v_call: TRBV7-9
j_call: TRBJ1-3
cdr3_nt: TGTTCCAGCAGCTCCCCCGACAGGGGCGCTAGTGTGGACACCATATATTTT
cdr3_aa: CSSSSPDRGASVDTIYF

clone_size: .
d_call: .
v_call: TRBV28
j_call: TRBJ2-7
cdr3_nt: TGTGCCAGCAGACCCCCTCGCGGTCAGACCTACGAGCAGTACTTC
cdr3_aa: CASRPPRGQTYEQYF

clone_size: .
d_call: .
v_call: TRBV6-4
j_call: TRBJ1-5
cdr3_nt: TGTGCCAGCAGTGATAGAGGGGCGGGGATGAATCAGCCCCAGCATTTT
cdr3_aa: CASSDRGAGMNQPQHF

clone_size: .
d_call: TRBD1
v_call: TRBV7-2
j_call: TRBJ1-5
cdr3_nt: TGTGCCAGCAGCCACCCGACAGGGGGCAATCAGCCCCAGCATTTT
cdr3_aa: CASSHPTGGNQPQHF

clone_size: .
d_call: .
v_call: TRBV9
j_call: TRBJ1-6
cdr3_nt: TGTGCCAGCAGCGCAGGTTCATCCTATAATTCACCCCTCCACTTT
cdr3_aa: CASSAGSSYNSPLHF